The 3 T cell receptor beta chains listed next were all sequenced from one sample in a study of cytomegalovirus exposure and HLA in healthy donors. The PCR contained 60 Vbeta and 13 Jbeta primers. Assay used: immunoSEQ multiplex PCR; TCRdb lists only in-frame clones, some missing. The table has 100,000 to 150,000 clones, approximately 84% seen once. Sequencing input: PBMCs. These receptors originate from a man aged 18 to 29 in good health and CMV-seropositive.

The V call is TRBV7-2, the J call TRBJ2-4, with 7 bases fitting TRBD1. This CDR3 has 17 residues. V shed 5 bases, J shed 0 bases, and the junction held 10 bases outside the gene matches. CDR1 is SGHTA, CDR2 FQGNSA, per germline. CDR3 DNA sequence: TGTGCCAGCAGCCGGCCACAGGGGATGGGAGCCAAAAACATTCAGTACTTC. Encoded protein: CASSRPQGMGAKNIQYF. Variable domain in full (rest from reference TRBV7-2 and TRBJ2-4): GAGVSQSPSNKVTEKGKDVELRCDPISGHTALYWYRQSLGQGLEFLIYFQGNSAPDKSGLPSDRFSAERTGGSVSTLTIQRTQQEDSAVYLCASSRPQGMGAKNIQYFGAGTRLSVL.

This chain uses TRBV25-1 with TRBJ1-1, with a possible D match to TRBD1 (6 bases). CDR3 length equals 13 residues. CDR1 is MGHDK, CDR2 SYGVNS, per germline. V lost 9 bases to trimming and J lost 1 base, with 12 bases between them. CDR3 amino acids: CASIKQGNTEAFF. The CDR3 DNA reads TGTGCCAGTATAAAACAGGGGAACACTGAAGCTTTCTTT.

Comment on this clone: Other nucleotide sequences in the sample specify the same CDR3. The chain employs TRBV6-5 and TRBJ2-7; TRBD1 aligns across 9 bases. CDR1 is MNHEY, CDR2 SVGAGI, per germline. CDR3 size: 15 residues. The trim removed 0 bases at V and 4 bases at J, leaving 4 bases unmatched. The chain's CDR3 is CASSYSGQGVYEQYF. CDR3 in DNA: TGTGCCAGCAGTTACTCGGGACAGGGTGTTTACGAGCAGTACTTC.